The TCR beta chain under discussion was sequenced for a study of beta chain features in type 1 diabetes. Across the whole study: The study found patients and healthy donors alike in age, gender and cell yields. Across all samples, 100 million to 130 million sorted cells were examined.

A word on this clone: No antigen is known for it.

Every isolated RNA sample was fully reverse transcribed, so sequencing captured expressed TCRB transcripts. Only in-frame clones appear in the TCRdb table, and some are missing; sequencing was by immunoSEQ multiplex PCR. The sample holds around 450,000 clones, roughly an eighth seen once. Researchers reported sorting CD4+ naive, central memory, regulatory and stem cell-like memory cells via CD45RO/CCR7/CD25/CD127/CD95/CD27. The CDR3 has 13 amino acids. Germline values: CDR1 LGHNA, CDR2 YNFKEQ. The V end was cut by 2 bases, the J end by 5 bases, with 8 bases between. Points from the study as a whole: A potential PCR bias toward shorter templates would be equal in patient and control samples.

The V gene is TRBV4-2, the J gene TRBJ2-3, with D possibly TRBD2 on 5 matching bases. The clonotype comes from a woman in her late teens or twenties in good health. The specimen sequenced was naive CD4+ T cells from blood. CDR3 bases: TGTGCCAGCAGCCAACAACGGGGAGATACGCAGTATTTT. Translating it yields CASSQQRGDTQYF.